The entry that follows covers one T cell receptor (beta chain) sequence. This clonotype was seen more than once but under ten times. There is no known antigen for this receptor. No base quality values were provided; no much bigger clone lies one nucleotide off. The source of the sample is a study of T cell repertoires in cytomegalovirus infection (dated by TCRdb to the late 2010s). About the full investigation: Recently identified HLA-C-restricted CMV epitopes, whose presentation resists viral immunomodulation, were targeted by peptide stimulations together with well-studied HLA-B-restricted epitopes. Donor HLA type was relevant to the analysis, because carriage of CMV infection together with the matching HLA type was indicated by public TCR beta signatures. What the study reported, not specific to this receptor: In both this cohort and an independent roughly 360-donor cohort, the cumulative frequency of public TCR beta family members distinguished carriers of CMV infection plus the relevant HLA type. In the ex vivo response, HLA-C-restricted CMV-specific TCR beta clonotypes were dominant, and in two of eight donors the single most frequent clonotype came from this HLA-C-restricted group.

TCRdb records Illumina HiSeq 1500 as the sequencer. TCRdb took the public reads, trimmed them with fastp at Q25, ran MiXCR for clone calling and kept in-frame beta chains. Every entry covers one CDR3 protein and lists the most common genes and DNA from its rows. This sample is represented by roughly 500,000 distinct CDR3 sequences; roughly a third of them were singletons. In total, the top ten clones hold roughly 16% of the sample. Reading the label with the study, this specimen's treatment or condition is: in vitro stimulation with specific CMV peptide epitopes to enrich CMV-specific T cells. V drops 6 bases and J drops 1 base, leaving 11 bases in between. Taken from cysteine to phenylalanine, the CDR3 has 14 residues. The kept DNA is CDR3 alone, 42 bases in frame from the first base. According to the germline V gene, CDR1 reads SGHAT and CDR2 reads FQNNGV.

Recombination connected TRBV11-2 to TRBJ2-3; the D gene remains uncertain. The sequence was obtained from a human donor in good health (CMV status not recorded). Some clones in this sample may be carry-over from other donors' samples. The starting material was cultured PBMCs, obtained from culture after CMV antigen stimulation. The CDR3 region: CASSRVGGTDTQYF. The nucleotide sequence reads TGTGCCAGCAGTCGGGTAGGAGGCACAGATACGCAGTATTTT.